There are many counts of the clone carrying this TCR beta chain. Its cognate antigen is unknown. This sample was included in a study of early T cells in non-severe SARS-CoV-2 infection. The wider study: Sequencing input comprised bulk RNA from unsorted whole blood; chain pairing was not available. Study-level findings and limits: Comparison of clonotypes with VDJdb favored anti-spike CD8 responses while missing private and CD4 specificities.

This CDR3 contains 15 residues. V was clipped by 0 bases and J by 2 bases, with 11 bases between them. Germline values: CDR1 SNHLY, CDR2 FYNNEI. Tagging with unique molecular identifiers was applied to individual cDNA molecules. MiXCR was run by TCRdb on the 5' RACE reads, yielding one entry per CDR3 protein. This table holds tens of thousands of distinct CDR3 sequences, approximately 10% found once. Sequenced material: whole blood, taken at baseline. The receptor was derived from an adult who was a healthcare worker with PCR-confirmed SARS-CoV-2 infection or an uninfected control (not recorded which). V and J are TRBV2 and TRBJ2-7, with no clear D. CDR3 residues: CASSEADGSTYEQYF. CDR3 nucleotides: TGTGCCAGCAGTGAAGCGGATGGGTCGACCTACGAGCAGTACTTC.